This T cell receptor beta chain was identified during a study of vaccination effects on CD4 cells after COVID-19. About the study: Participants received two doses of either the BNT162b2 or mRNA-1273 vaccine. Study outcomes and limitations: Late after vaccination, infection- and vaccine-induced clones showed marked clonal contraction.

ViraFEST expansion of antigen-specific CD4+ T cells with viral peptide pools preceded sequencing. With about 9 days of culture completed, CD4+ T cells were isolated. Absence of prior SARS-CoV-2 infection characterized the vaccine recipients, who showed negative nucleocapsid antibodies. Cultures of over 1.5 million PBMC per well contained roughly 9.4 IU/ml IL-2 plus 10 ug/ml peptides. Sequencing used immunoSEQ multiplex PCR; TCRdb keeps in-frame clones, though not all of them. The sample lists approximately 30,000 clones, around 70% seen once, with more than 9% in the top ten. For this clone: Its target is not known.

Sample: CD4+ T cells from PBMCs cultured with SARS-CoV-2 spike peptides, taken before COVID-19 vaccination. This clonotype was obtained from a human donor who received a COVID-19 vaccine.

CDR3: CASSLGGVNPYEQYF. Here the CDR3 DNA reads TGCGCCAGCAGCTTGGGGGGGGTGAACCCCTACGAGCAGTACTTC. This rearrangement joins TRBV5-1 to TRBJ2-7; D may be TRBD2 (6 bases). Trimming pared 0 bases from V and 2 bases from J, leaving 12 bases between. CDR3 size: 15 residues. CDR1 and CDR2 from the germline V gene are SGHRS and YFSETQ.